This TCR beta chain was obtained from a study of cytomegalovirus exposure and HLA in healthy donors. Regarding the study as a whole: There were under 200 TCR beta chains listed as cytomegalovirus-associated.

Trimming cost V 10 bases and J 4 bases; bases outside gene matches: 10. Germline-derived CDR1 and CDR2 are SNHLY and FYNNEI. The CDR3 totals 15 residues. Here immunoSEQ multiplex PCR was the method, and the copy in TCRdb shows in-frame clones only, minus some. The table shows some 250,000 clones, with approximately 84% occurring only once. Details on this clone: Its specificity is not known.

This TCR was recovered from a woman aged 30 to 39 in good health and CMV-seropositive. The rearrangement joins TRBV2 to TRBJ2-1; 10 positions agree with TRBD1. Sequenced input: PBMCs. The CDR3 here is CATPVGTGVYNEQFF. Written as DNA, the CDR3 is TGTGCCACCCCCGTCGGGACAGGGGTATACAATGAGCAGTTCTTC.